This record concerns one TCR beta chain sequence. The specificity of this receptor is unknown. No clone much larger than this one lies a single base away; base qualities are absent. The germline V gene (reference sequence) sets CDR1 to LNHDA and CDR2 to SQIVND. Clipping removes 7 bases from V and 0 bases from J, with 9 as the unmatched junction base count. There are 17 amino acids in the CDR3, from cysteine to phenylalanine inclusive. Of the read, only the CDR3 DNA is kept; its 51 bases are in frame from base 1. This sample stems from a study of cytomegalovirus exposure and HLA in healthy donors listed by TCRdb under 2017. Turning to the overall study: According to an earlier analysis of a few hundred of the donors, roughly 180 million T cells yielded 95 million to 140 million unique TCR beta sequences and roughly 280 Gb of sequence data. HLA typing included class I and class II loci at four-digit resolution. A later genetic analysis took genome-wide SNP genotypes for 398 of the 666 donors and used that subset as a discovery cohort. Rather than using new phenotypic data, the later analysis identified candidate immune exposures from TCR beta sequences and from how often those sequences occurred across donors. The genetic ancestry cluster associated with self-reported Caucasian donors included 81% of the 398 genotyped donors. About five DR-DQ haplotypes were treated as single units for association and clustering because of strong linkage in the cohort. All discovery cohort repertoires had been generated on a single sequencing platform. An early release covering just under 650 HLA-typed donors comprised about 300 gigabases of sequencing data and tens of millions of unique TCR sequences. The number of donors typed differed by locus, with about 629-630 for A, B, C, DRB1 and DQB1, over 500 for DQA1, approximately 570 for DPA1, and over 400 for DPB1. A later analysis re-analyzed previously published TCR beta repertoires from approximately 670 donors and added high-resolution HLA genotyping to study TCR occurrence patterns. An earlier analysis of 587 of the donors used high-throughput TCR beta sequencing to judge whether each TCR beta V gene segment behaved as functional or pseudogenic. Donor age, sex, ethnicity and CMV serostatus were compiled alongside the repertoire data. The study used immunosequencing to profile the T cell repertoires of under 700 subjects and linked those repertoires to cytomegalovirus serostatus. On average, around 240,000 unique TCR beta nucleotide sequences were sequenced per donor among roughly 430 genotyped donors of the cohort, with 15% to 20% of those sequences being non-productive. To predict cytomegalovirus infection status, the study combined high-throughput TCR immunosequencing, statistical association of individual TCRs with disease status, and machine learning. The study aimed to test whether signatures of past pathogen exposure could be identified by cataloging public T cell receptors. In addition to the first cohort of several hundred subjects, a separate validation cohort of 120 different subjects was used. On the study overall, not on this receptor specifically: Strong co-occurrence of HLA alleles, especially DR and DQ, made assigning TCR associations to individual alleles difficult. This cohort had only TCR beta chains sequenced, and the lack of alpha or paired-chain data limited which features could be detected. Cytomegalovirus status was reported to be diagnosed by the classifier with high specificity and sensitivity in both the original and validation cohorts. According to a later genetic analysis, donors in an Asian-associated ancestry cluster had fewer N-insertions in productive TCRs than the approximately 610-donor mean. A later analysis found that most CMV-associated TCR beta chains appeared HLA-restricted, with HLA associations seemingly driven largely by CMV exposure. In a later genetic analysis, a missense DCLRE1C variant was associated with V-gene and J-gene trimming of TCR beta chains, and the association was replicated in an independent cohort. Broadly in line with IMGT annotations, most TCR beta V segments showed up in productive rearrangements about 87% or about 30% of the time in an earlier analysis of roughly 590 of the donors. The study gave a list of about 150 TCR beta chains associated with cytomegalovirus. A later analysis found that HLA-associated TCR beta chains were more clonally expanded and had lower generation probabilities than equally common non-associated chains. A group of highly shared sequence variants was considered likely to be a technical artifact of the sequencing pipeline. About 17 rarely observed V segments, including chromosome 9 orphons, were excluded from the earlier analysis of a few hundred of the donors because counts were too low. In a later analysis, TCR association rates were found to vary across HLA loci, with the most associated TCRs seen for DRB1 alleles and the fewest for HLA-C alleles. At a false discovery rate of 0.05, a later analysis linked 16,000 or so TCR beta sequences to specific HLA alleles. Correlated functional status among segregating V segments might reflect linkage disequilibrium, but an unknown experimental factor could not be ruled out. Roughly uniform sequencing depth across donors was assumed in presence/absence analyses, although this assumption may not hold. According to the authors, the approach could potentially be generalized to other disease states and immunological phenotypes. Most TCR sequences were seen in very few donors, while some public TCRs were found in many individuals. A few of the identified cytomegalovirus-associated TCR beta chains were confirmed in vitro to be specific for cytomegalovirus antigens. For the cohort, immune exposure information was limited to CMV serostatus. Some IMGT-functional V segments, including TRBV6-2 and TRBV6-3, could not be told apart with the 87-base-pair reads, so those segments were excluded. A further reported finding was that TCR beta sequences accurately predicted the HLA-A and HLA-B alleles for most subjects in the first cohort. Several of the top co-occurrence clusters appeared to be linked to parvovirus B19, influenza, CMV and Epstein-Barr virus, according to a later analysis. HLA typing was unavailable for some donors at each locus, so association tests used only the typed subset.

The library was generated by the immunoSEQ multiplex PCR assay. For the multiplex PCR, a mixture combining 60 forward primers for TCR Vbeta segments and 13 reverse primers for TCR Jbeta segments was used. A multiplex PCR assay on genomic DNA amplified the CDR3 region of rearranged TCR beta genes. Amplified TCR beta libraries were sequenced as 87-base-pair reads on the Illumina HiSeq System. In the source study's methods: A later analysis tallied roughly 78 million unique TCR beta chains across the 700 or so repertoires, and approximately 12 million of those chains were shared by two or more donors. Raw reads were error-corrected and collapsed into unique sequences by a nearest-neighbor algorithm in which closely related sequences were merged to remove PCR and sequencing errors. To assign V, D and J gene segments, CDR3 sequences were aligned to IMGT reference sequences. For a sequence to be retained, a match of at least six nucleotides to both a V gene segment and a J gene segment was required. A rearrangement counted as productive if the CDR3 had no stop codons and remained in frame with V and J, and every other rearrangement counted as non-productive. CDR3 was defined by IMGT convention, running from the second conserved V-encoded cysteine to the conserved J-encoded phenylalanine. In an earlier analysis of more than 550 of the donors, sequences lacking an unambiguous match to a single V gene segment were excluded. An earlier analysis of around 600 of the donors classified V segments as functional when productive rearrangements were above 56.7% and as segregating when the standard deviation between donors was above 5%. A statistical classification framework was built to diagnose cytomegalovirus status from the catalog of TCR beta chain sequences. A later analysis assigned V and J genes by comparing TCR nucleotide sequences with IMGT/GENE-DB human TR gene sequences. Using the TCRdist pipeline, a later analysis assigned CDR3 sequences along with most-parsimonious VDJ recombination scenarios. In a later analysis, each TCR beta chain was defined by its CDR3 amino acid sequence together with its V-gene family, and reads lacking a unique V-gene family were excluded. As a way to deal with suspected cross-contamination and a sequencing artifact, a later analysis dropped 450 to 700 nucleotide sequences that were highly shared and had low generation probability. For each public chain, a later analysis derived a clonal expansion index from normalized ranks of inferred template counts within each repertoire. In a later analysis, generation probabilities were computed with a VDJ recombination model fitted to out-of-frame rearrangements, and the resulting probabilities were checked against IGoR. Hypergeometric tests were used in a later analysis to score TCR-TCR, TCR-HLA and TCR-CMV co-occurrence, with a repertoire-size bias correction applied to the TCR pairs. In a later analysis, false discovery rates were estimated by permuting HLA or CMV assignments 20 times. In a later analysis, co-occurring TCRs were grouped using DBSCAN, and TCRdist sequence similarity was added for clustering within HLA-allele-positive subsets. For co-occurrence clustering, repertoires with fewer than 30,000 or more than 120,000 public chains were excluded, along with several repertoires with anomalous nucleotide sharing. TCRdb obtained this table from immuneACCESS and retained in-frame rearrangements with V and J assigned. These tables miss some clones; where compared with another copy, unresolved V genes account for less than half of the shortfall, and the remainder is unexplained. Clonal size and the V and J genes are those of that table, whereas D and trimming came from the DNA. The table for this sample lists about 170,000 clones; roughly 80% of them were counted only once. Clones ranked in the top ten supply roughly 0.69% of the sample.

The cohort comprised 550 to 700 healthy bone marrow donors. Cohort members were all nominally healthy when sampled, although unrecorded immune exposures were likely present. The donor was CMV seronegative and belonged to the group of 380 or so seronegative cohort members. Each donor provided a peripheral blood sample, and peripheral blood mononuclear cells were used for TCR beta sequencing. The Qiagen DNeasy Blood Extraction Kit was used to extract genomic DNA from the blood cell samples. The chain joins TRBV19 to TRBJ2-6; TRBD1 fits 7 bases in the junction. The clonotype comes from a woman aged 18 to 35 in good health and CMV-seronegative. The sample taken for sequencing was PBMCs. CDR3 loop: CASKGAGALSGANVLTF. The DNA sequence is TGTGCCAGTAAGGGGGCGGGTGCGCTCTCTGGGGCCAACGTCCTGACTTTC. With the rest looked up from the reference TRBV19 and TRBJ2-6 genes rather than sequenced, the full variable domain is DGGITQSPKYLFRKEGQNVTLSCEQNLNHDAMYWYRQDPGQGLRLIYYSQIVNDFQKGDIAEGYSVSREKKESFPLTVTSAQKNPTAFYLCASKGAGALSGANVLTFGAGSRLTVL.